Sequencing of this T cell receptor (beta chain) was carried out in a study of cytomegalovirus exposure and HLA in healthy donors. Both 60 Vbeta primers and 13 Jbeta primers went into the PCR. TCRdb's copy holds only in-frame clones and misses some; the assay was immunoSEQ multiplex PCR. The data contain around 140,000 clones, 74% of them singletons. Findings and limits, study-wide: High specificity and sensitivity for cytomegalovirus status were reported for the classifier. Using a false discovery rate of 0.05, a later analysis showed that 15,000 to 20,000 TCR beta sequences were associated with HLA alleles. A later analysis by the authors found several of the most significant clusters apparently linked to common viral pathogens.

For this clone: Its antigen is undetermined.

With 8 bases removed from V and 5 bases from J, the gap between germline ends came to 15 bases. CDR3 length: 13 amino acids. CDR1 and CDR2 (germline): MDHEN, SYDVKM. This chain connects TRBV28 to TRBJ1-2, with D possibly TRBD1 on 6 matching bases. The sample consisted of PBMCs. This receptor was identified in a male donor in good health and CMV-seronegative. CDR3 amino acids: CASFAGGVYGYTF. CDR3 nucleotide sequence: TGTGCCAGCTTCGCGGGGGGCGTTTATGGCTACACCTTC.